Presented here are 19 T cell receptor beta chains from one specimen sequenced in a study of shared clonotypes between healthy human individuals. CD45RO-negative, CCR7-positively selected cells formed the naive CD8 fraction, excluding terminally differentiated effector memory CD45RA+ cells. Profiled with immunoSEQ multiplex PCR; TCRdb holds only in-frame clones, not every one. Of about 2.2 million clones in the sample, 93% were seen once. The sample comprised naive CD8+ T cells from PBMCs. These receptors were taken from a man aged 18 to 29 in good health. Some clones in this sample may be carry-over from other donors' samples.

The V gene is TRBV5-1, the J gene TRBJ2-7, with 9 bases lining up with TRBD2. J was trimmed by 2 bases and V by 4 bases; bases with no gene match: 4. The CDR3 runs to 14 residues. Germline CDR1 SGHRS, CDR2 YFSETQ. The DNA for the CDR3 is TGCGCCAGCAGCGATAGCGGGAGAGCCTACGAGCAGTACTTC. It translates to CASSDSGRAYEQYF.

The chain links TRBV19 to TRBJ2-7; D is undetermined. Deletions cut 9 bases from V and 2 bases from J, with 17 bases between. Germline-derived CDR1 and CDR2 are LNHDA and SQIVND (reference sequence). This CDR3 is built from 14 residues. The CDR3 protein is CASSTPPRPYEQYF. The CDR3 nucleotides read TGTGCCAGCTCAACTCCCCCGCGGCCCTACGAGCAGTACTTC.

This clone came up once. The V call is TRBV6-1, the J call TRBJ2-7; D gene uncertain. Germline CDR1 reads MNHNS; CDR2 reads SASEGT. CDR3 size: 12 residues. V lost 2 bases, J lost 4 bases, and 6 bases lay in between. The CDR3 loop is CASSELGYEQYF. The CDR3 nucleotides read TGTGCCAGCAGTGAATTGGGGTACGAGCAGTACTTC.

This clone was observed a single time. The J gene is TRBJ1-4, the V gene TRBV6-5; D not certain. V was trimmed by 4 bases and J by 0 bases, leaving 9 bases between them. In germline, CDR1 is MNHEY, CDR2 SVGAGI. The CDR3 length is 15 residues. The CDR3 loop is CASSWRRATNEKLFF. DNA for the CDR3: TGTGCCAGCAGTTGGCGTCGAGCAACTAATGAAAAACTGTTTTTT.

The V and J genes are TRBV9 and TRBJ2-1; 9 nucleotides agree with TRBD2. The CDR3 is 16 amino acids. Trimming at V came to 1 base and at J to 8 bases, leaving 10 bases not matched to a gene. Germline assignment: CDR1 SGDLS and CDR2 YYNGEE. CDR3 in amino acids: CASSVRVSGSNYEQFF. The CDR3 DNA reads TGTGCCAGCAGCGTAAGGGTTAGCGGGAGTAACTATGAGCAGTTCTTC.

This clone was seen a handful of times. The chain uses TRBV19 and TRBJ1-1; 8 bases align to TRBD1. CDR3 size: 15 residues. The V gene end was trimmed by 5 bases and the J gene end by 0 bases; junction bases not matched to a gene: 5. CDR1 LNHDA and CDR2 SQIVND come from the germline V gene (reference sequence). CDR3 sequence (DNA): TGTGCCAGTAGTGAGACAGGGGAGGTGAACACTGAAGCTTTCTTT. This gives the protein CASSETGEVNTEAFF.

The chain carries TRBV7-9 and TRBJ1-4; D is unresolved. Trimming stripped 5 bases from V and 5 bases from J, with 12 bases between. The CDR3 spans 14 residues. From germline, CDR1 is SEHNR and CDR2 FQNEAQ (reference sequence). CDR3 coding DNA: TGTGCCAGCAGCAACGGACGAGTGAATGAAAAACTGTTTTTT. Amino acid sequence: CASSNGRVNEKLFF. Full variable domain (rest looked up from reference TRBV7-9 and TRBJ1-4): DTGVSQNPRHKITKRGQNVTFRCDPISEHNRLYWYRQTLGQGPEFLTYFQNEAQLEKSRLLSDRFSAERPKGSFSTLEIQRTEQGDSAMYLCASSNGRVNEKLFFGSGTQLSVL.

The rearrangement joins TRBV12-2 to TRBJ2-1; TRBD2 is the table's D call, not checked against the DNA. TRBV12-2 is an annotated pseudogene. The CDR3 contains 17 residues. In DNA form, the CDR3 reads TGTGCAAGTCGCTTCAGACGGACTAGCGGGAGTTCGAATGAGCAGTTCTTC. As protein: CASRFRRTSGSSNEQFF.

A single count supports this clone. The V gene is TRBV5-4, the J gene TRBJ2-1; possible D gene TRBD1, 5 bases. The germline V gene encodes CDR1 SGHNT and CDR2 YYREEE (reference sequence). The CDR3 runs to 13 residues. Trimming shortened V by 1 base and J by 8 bases, and 10 bases separated the two germline ends. The CDR3 DNA reads TGTGCCAGCAGCTTGCGGACACACGATGAGCAGTTCTTC. This translates into CASSLRTHDEQFF.

The rearrangement links TRBV28 to TRBJ2-1; D possibly matches TRBD1 or TRBD2 (7 bases each). The CDR3 spans 16 residues. V gave up 5 bases and J gave up 8 bases, with 22 bases separating them. The V gene's germline CDR1 is MDHEN and CDR2 SYDVKM. CDR3 bases: TGTGCCAGCAGTAGGGGGCTGGCGGGAGAGGGACATGAGCAGTTCTTC. Residues: CASSRGLAGEGHEQFF.

V usage is TRBV4-3 and J usage is TRBJ1-3; D is uncertain. Trimming took off 0 bases at V and 1 base at J, with 7 bases between the two ends. This CDR3 contains 15 residues. Germline loops: CDR1 LGHNA, CDR2 YSLEER. The CDR3 bases are TGCGCCAGCAGCCAAGATGCGGTTTCTGGAAACACCATATATTTT. It codes for CASSQDAVSGNTIYF.

V usage is TRBV27 and J usage is TRBJ1-6; D is uncertain. Trimming took 5 bases from V and 8 from J, leaving 16 bases between them. CDR3 size: 15 residues. The germline V gene has CDR1 MNHEY and CDR2 SMNVEV (reference sequence). The CDR3 DNA reads TGTGCCAGCAGTCGTCTGTGGCCCGAGGATTCACCCCTCCACTTT. It is translated as CASSRLWPEDSPLHF.

V usage is TRBV25-1 and J usage is TRBJ2-1; D gene uncertain. The CDR3 sequence is 11 residues long. Looked up from germline, CDR1 is MGHDK and CDR2 is SYGVNS. V dropped 7 bases and J dropped 8 bases, with 9 bases sitting between them. The CDR3, as DNA: TGTGCCAGCAACCTTGGCTATGAGCAGTTCTTC. Its protein is CASNLGYEQFF.

The chain uses TRBV18 and TRBJ2-7; D is tentatively TRBD1 or TRBD2 (5 bases each). Between the trimmed V and J ends, which lost 1 base and 3 bases, there was a span of 19 bases. The CDR3 is made up of 17 amino acids. Germline V gene sequence: CDR1 KGHSH, CDR2 LQKENI. The CDR3 region has the DNA TGTGCCAGCTCACCACGGCTCGGGGACGGTCTACGCTACGAGCAGTACTTC. Translating gives CASSPRLGDGLRYEQYF.

This chain links TRBV4-1 with TRBJ2-1, with 8 bases aligning to TRBD1. Germline V gene sequence: CDR1 MGHRA, CDR2 YSYEKL. V lost 1 base, J lost 2 bases, and 7 bases stayed unmatched. The CDR3 contains 17 residues. The CDR3 sequence: CASSQGGSRGPYNEQFF. DNA of the CDR3: TGCGCCAGCAGCCAAGGGGGGAGCAGGGGGCCCTACAATGAGCAGTTCTTC.

The gene calls are TRBV9 and TRBJ2-5, with TRBD1 matching over 8 bases. CDR3 size: 16 residues. Trimming at V came to 3 bases and at J to 5 bases, leaving 12 bases not matched to a gene. Germline V gene lookup returns CDR1 SGDLS and CDR2 YYNGEE. The CDR3 protein is CASSGAAGTGGETQYF. The CDR3 region has the DNA TGTGCCAGCAGCGGCGCAGCCGGGACAGGCGGCGAGACCCAGTACTTC. Variable domain in full (rest from reference TRBV9 and TRBJ2-5): DSGVTQTPKHLITATGQRVTLRCSPRSGDLSVYWYQQSLDQGLQFLIQYYNGEERAKGNILERFSAQQFPDLHSELNLSSLELGDSALYFCASSGAAGTGGETQYFGPGTRLLVL.

This clone was counted between two and nine times. V usage is TRBV6-4 and J usage is TRBJ2-1, with TRBD1 matching 7 bases. Germline values: CDR1 MRHNA, CDR2 SNTAGT. The V segment lost 6 bases and the J segment 0 bases; nucleotides outside the gene matches: 5. CDR3 length: 15 residues. The CDR3 sequence: CASSSGQSSYNEQFF. The DNA for the CDR3 is TGTGCCAGCAGCTCGGGACAGAGCTCCTACAATGAGCAGTTCTTC.

This chain links TRBV5-6 with TRBJ2-1, with 9 bases lining up with TRBD1. Germline lookup yields CDR1 SGHDT and CDR2 YYEEEE. V lost 4 bases to trimming and J lost 0 bases; unmatched junction nucleotides: 8. This CDR3 contains 17 residues. The CDR3 DNA follows: TGTGCCAGCAGCACCCGGACAGGGGTTCGCTCCTACAATGAGCAGTTCTTC. This translates into CASSTRTGVRSYNEQFF.

Of note for this clone: Other DNA sequences in the same sample also yield this CDR3. This rearrangement joins TRBV5-6 to TRBJ2-7; no firm D call. Germline CDR1 and CDR2: SGHDT and YYEEEE. Between the trimmed V and J ends, which lost 2 bases and 1 base, there was a span of 7 bases. The CDR3 contains 13 residues. CDR3 in DNA: TGTGCCAGCAGCTTAAGGAGATCCTACGAGCAGTACTTC. Protein: CASSLRRSYEQYF.